The 14 T cell receptor beta chains in this list originate from one sample, sequenced in a study of T-cell reconstitution after alpha-beta-depleted transplantation in children. Unique molecular identifiers tagged the TCRbeta library. TCRdb re-analysed the PCR reads in MiXCR, keeping a single row per CDR3 protein. The table has hundreds of thousands of distinct CDR3 sequences, 20% to 25% seen once. The source was PBMCs, mostly from graft donor cells, collected 360 days after TCRalphabeta/CD19-depleted stem cell transplant. These receptor sequences come from a boy younger than two who had a stem cell transplant for acute myeloid leukemia, so the T cells may come from the graft donor.

Note on this clonotype: The junction differs from germline at one of its ends, possibly a read error. The chain is built from TRBV24-1 and TRBJ2-7; D remains ambiguous. The CDR3 contains 12 residues. Per germline, CDR1 KGHDR and CDR2 SFDVKD. The CDR3 spells CATSDASGSLAF. CDR3 bases: TGTGCCACCAGTGATGCATCCGGGTCCTTGGCCTTC.

This clonotype has a count of ten or more. The V gene is TRBV20-1, the J gene TRBJ2-1; D is possibly TRBD1 (6 bases). This CDR3 has 15 residues. The germline V gene has CDR1 DFQATT and CDR2 SNEGSKA (reference sequence). Trimming cost V 3 bases and J 6 bases, with 18 bases left between them. The CDR3 DNA follows: TGCAGTGCTAGGCCCCGGGACACGGAGATCAATGAGCAGTTCTTC. Its translation: CSARPRDTEINEQFF.

In this sample, this clonotype turned up many times. The V gene is TRBV6-2 or TRBV6-3, the J gene TRBJ2-1; weak D call: TRBD1 (6 bases). V was pared by 4 bases and J by 6 bases, with 16 bases between. The CDR3 is 15 residues long. Germline-derived CDR1 and CDR2 are MNHEY and SVGEGT. Written as DNA, the CDR3 is TGTGCCAGCAGTTTAACCAGGGGTCGATCCAATGAGCAGTTCTTC. It specifies CASSLTRGRSNEQFF.

In this sample, this clonotype turned up many times. CDR3 region: CASRRGIYNEQFF. The CDR3 coding sequence is TGTGCCAGTCGGAGAGGGATTTACAATGAGCAGTTCTTC. The J gene is TRBJ2-1, the V gene TRBV19, with D maybe TRBD2 (5 bases). V was cut by 8 bases and J by 4 bases, with 12 bases left in between. This CDR3 comprises 13 residues. The germline gives CDR1 LNHDA, CDR2 SQIVND (reference sequence). The full variable domain, with the rest looked up from reference TRBV19 and TRBJ2-1, is DGGITQSPKYLFRKEGQNVTLSCEQNLNHDAMYWYRQDPGQGLRLIYYSQIVNDFQKGDIAEGYSVSREKKESFPLTVTSAQKNPTAFYLCASRRGIYNEQFFGPGTRLTVL.

This clonotype has just a few counts. The CDR3 sequence: CASSQDPAGVSKKTQYF. The DNA of the CDR3 is TGCGCCAGCAGCCAAGATCCTGCGGGGGTGTCGAAAAAGACCCAGTACTTC. The genes are TRBV4-3 and TRBJ2-5; TRBD2 agrees at 7 bases. The V and J ends lost 0 bases and 6 bases, in that order; junction bases with no gene match: 13. Germline V CDR1 and CDR2: LGHNA, YSLEER. The CDR3 contains 17 residues.

This sequence joins TRBV6-2 or TRBV6-3 and TRBJ2-7; D could derive from TRBD1 or TRBD2 (5 bases each). V shed 4 bases and J shed 2 bases, with 15 bases lying between them. CDR3 size: 15 residues. Germline V gene sequence: CDR1 MNHEY, CDR2 SVGEGT. CDR3 protein: CASSSGRRTPYEQYF. The CDR3 region has the DNA TGTGCCAGCAGTTCGGGACGGAGAACCCCCTACGAGCAGTACTTC.

The V and J genes are TRBV4-3 and TRBJ2-1; TRBD1 aligns across 7 bases. The CDR3 runs to 16 residues. V lost 5 bases, J lost 3 bases, and 10 bases stayed unmatched. Looked up from germline, CDR1 is LGHNA and CDR2 is YSLEER. The CDR3 region has the DNA TGCGCCAGCAGCTCGTTCCCACAGGGGAACTACAATGAGCAGTTCTTC. It yields the protein CASSSFPQGNYNEQFF.

The table lists this clonotype with a few counts. The chain couples TRBV20-1 to TRBJ2-3, with 10 bases aligning to TRBD1. In germline, CDR1 is DFQATT, CDR2 SNEGSKA (reference sequence). This CDR3 is 15 amino acids long. V lost 3 bases to trimming and J lost 6 bases; unmatched junction nucleotides: 9. The CDR3 nucleotides read TGCAGTGCTAGTCCGAGGGACAGGGGAGGGGATACGCAGTATTTT. This codes for CSASPRDRGGDTQYF.

The chain combines TRBV20-1 with TRBJ2-3; D not certain. V shed 3 bases and J shed 2 bases, with 12 bases lying between them. Per the germline V gene, CDR1 is DFQATT and CDR2 is SNEGSKA (reference sequence). There are 14 residues in the CDR3. Here the CDR3 DNA reads TGCAGTGCTAGGGGCAGATCCTTCACAGATACGCAGTATTTT. Translation gives CSARGRSFTDTQYF.

This clonotype was picked up a small number of times. The chain carries TRBV28 and TRBJ2-5; D is unclear. The germline V gene encodes CDR1 MDHEN and CDR2 SYDVKM. The CDR3 runs to 13 residues. The germline V and J ends were trimmed by 5 bases and 5 bases, with 12 bases remaining between them. The CDR3 sequence is CASSIDRHETQYF. CDR3 nucleotide sequence: TGTGCCAGCAGTATCGACCGACACGAGACCCAGTACTTC.

The chain has TRBV12-3 or TRBV12-4 and TRBJ2-1, with 10 bases aligning to TRBD2. Losses at the gene ends were 6 bases for V and 2 bases for J; bases not matched to a gene: 4. This CDR3 has 15 amino acids. This CDR3 reads CASRNGLAAYNEQFF. CDR3 nucleotides: TGTGCCAGCAGGAACGGACTAGCGGCCTACAATGAGCAGTTCTTC.

In DNA form, the CDR3 reads TGTGCCAGCAGCAGAACAGGAGACCCCTACGAGCAGTACGTC. As protein: CASSRTGDPYEQYV. V usage is TRBV25-1 and J usage is TRBJ2-7, with D perhaps TRBD1 (5 bases). Trimming removed 6 bases from V and 2 bases from J, with 14 bases in between. Germline CDR1 and CDR2: MGHDK and SYGVNS. The CDR3 runs 14 residues.

This clonotype was picked up many times. This sequence joins TRBV6-2 or TRBV6-3 and TRBJ2-1; the match to TRBD1 covers 9 bases. The CDR3 is made up of 15 amino acids. J lost 5 bases, V lost 2 bases, and 4 bases had no gene match. CDR1 is MNHEY and CDR2 is SVGEGT in the germline V gene. The CDR3 here is CASSYHRGPDNEQFF. As DNA, the CDR3 is TGTGCCAGCAGTTACCACAGGGGGCCAGACAATGAGCAGTTCTTC.

There are many counts of this clonotype. The chain couples TRBV12-3 or TRBV12-4 to TRBJ1-2; TRBD1 is a possible D gene (6 bases). V was shortened by 5 bases and J by 5 bases, with 18 bases between the two germline ends. The CDR3 has 15 residues. The DNA for the CDR3 is TGTGCCAGCAGTCCAATGGGGGGGCGGGCTTATGGCTACACCTTC. Translating gives CASSPMGGRAYGYTF.